These 29 T cell receptor beta chains originate from one sample sequenced in a study of blood T cell repertoires in COVID-19. Method: immunoSEQ multiplex PCR; TCRdb's copy keeps in-frame clones and lacks some. The table includes 90,000 to 130,000 clones, roughly four fifths detected once. Sequenced sample: peripheral blood. The origin of the receptors is a man between 65 and 79 years old with acute or convalescent COVID-19.

This clone was seen once. This sequence joins TRBV19 and TRBJ1-5; 11 bases agree with TRBD1. The germline CDR1 and CDR2 sequences are LNHDA and SQIVND (reference sequence). The V and J ends lost 4 bases and 0 bases, in that order; junction bases with no gene match: 5. This CDR3 is built from 17 residues. This chain's CDR3 is CASSTRTGGFSNQPQHF. The CDR3 coding sequence is TGTGCCAGTAGTACCCGGACAGGGGGCTTTAGCAATCAGCCCCAGCATTTT. Based on the CDR3 plus reference TRBV19 and TRBJ1-5, the full variable domain is DGGITQSPKYLFRKEGQNVTLSCEQNLNHDAMYWYRQDPGQGLRLIYYSQIVNDFQKGDIAEGYSVSREKKESFPLTVTSAQKNPTAFYLCASSTRTGGFSNQPQHFGDGTRLSIL.

The chain carries TRBV12-3 or TRBV12-4 and TRBJ1-2; TRBD1 matches at 8 bases. V was clipped by 6 bases and J by 5 bases; unmatched bases: 5. CDR3 length equals 13 residues. In DNA form, the CDR3 reads TGTGCCAGCAGCCGGACAGGGTTGTATGGCTACACCTTC. The encoded protein is CASSRTGLYGYTF.

The rearrangement joins TRBV6-5 to TRBJ2-1; D might be TRBD2 (7 bases). The CDR3 is made up of 15 amino acids. Trimming took off 2 bases at V and 3 bases at J, with 11 bases between the two ends. Germline CDR1 is MNHEY and CDR2 is SVGAGI. In nucleotides, the CDR3 is TGTGCCAGCAGTTACACGGGGGGCCTCTACAATGAGCAGTTCTTC. Its protein is CASSYTGGLYNEQFF.

This clone was observed at least ten times. This chain joins TRBV9 and TRBJ1-4; TRBD1 is a possible D gene (5 bases). CDR1 and CDR2 from the germline V gene are SGDLS and YYNGEE. Between the trimmed V and J ends, which lost 0 bases and 7 bases, there was a span of 10 bases. The CDR3 consists of 14 residues. CDR3 DNA sequence: TGTGCCAGCAGCGTAGCAGGGATGGGTGAAAAACTGTTTTTT. It yields the protein CASSVAGMGEKLFF.

This chain connects TRBV7-9 to TRBJ1-1; 10 bases are shared with TRBD1. V trimming: 3 bases; J trimming: 3 bases; junction bases outside the gene matches: 1. Germline values: CDR1 SEHNR, CDR2 FQNEAQ (reference sequence). The CDR3 runs 14 residues. The CDR3 nucleotides are TGTGCCAGCAGCTTGGGACAGGGGTACACTGAAGCTTTCTTT. Amino acid sequence: CASSLGQGYTEAFF. Variable domain in full (rest from reference TRBV7-9 and TRBJ1-1): DTGVSQNPRHKITKRGQNVTFRCDPISEHNRLYWYRQTLGQGPEFLTYFQNEAQLEKSRLLSDRFSAERPKGSFSTLEIQRTEQGDSAMYLCASSLGQGYTEAFFGQGTRLTVV.

The chain carries TRBV19 and TRBJ2-3; 10 bases line up with TRBD2. V shed 5 bases and J 1 base; nucleotides not matched to a gene: 3. Looked up from germline, CDR1 is LNHDA and CDR2 is SQIVND (reference sequence). The length of the CDR3 is 15 residues. The CDR3: CASSSTSGGTDTQYF. CDR3 DNA sequence: TGTGCCAGTAGTTCTACTAGCGGGGGCACAGATACGCAGTATTTT.

There are a few counts of this clone. V gene TRBV6-6 combines with J gene TRBJ1-5; the match to TRBD1 covers 7 bases. With 4 bases clipped from V and 1 base from J, the junction kept 7 bases outside the gene matches. The germline CDR1 and CDR2 sequences are MNHNY and SVGAGI (reference sequence). This CDR3 has 16 amino acids. In DNA, the CDR3 is TGTGCCAGCAGTTCAGGTTCGACAGGGAGCAATCAGCCCCAGCATTTT. This sequence encodes CASSSGSTGSNQPQHF.

This sequence joins TRBV7-8 and TRBJ1-3; D unclear. Germline V CDR1 and CDR2: SGHVS, FQNEAQ. The CDR3 runs to 17 residues. V lost 2 bases and J 4 bases, leaving 18 bases between the germline ends. CDR3 residues: CASSLREISGVGNTIYF. DNA of the CDR3: TGTGCCAGCAGCTTAAGGGAGATTTCCGGTGTAGGAAACACCATATATTTT.

This clone showed up just once. The V gene is TRBV19, the J gene TRBJ2-2; D might be TRBD2 (7 bases). The germline V gene has CDR1 LNHDA and CDR2 SQIVND (reference sequence). The CDR3 loop spans 15 amino acids. V shed 9 bases and J shed 4 bases, with 18 bases lying between them. This chain's CDR3 is CASKDGGLGTGELFF. The CDR3 coding sequence is TGTGCCAGCAAGGACGGGGGGCTGGGCACCGGGGAGCTGTTTTTT. Combining the CDR3 with reference TRBV19 and TRBJ2-2 gives the whole variable domain DGGITQSPKYLFRKEGQNVTLSCEQNLNHDAMYWYRQDPGQGLRLIYYSQIVNDFQKGDIAEGYSVSREKKESFPLTVTSAQKNPTAFYLCASKDGGLGTGELFFGEGSRLTVL.

The V call is TRBV7-8, the J call TRBJ2-7; TRBD1 aligns across 8 bases. Germline CDR1 and CDR2: SGHVS and FQNEAQ. There are 16 residues in the CDR3. V lost 5 bases and J lost 2; bases outside the gene matches: 11. This CDR3 reads CASSNHGQGIAYEQYF. CDR3 DNA sequence: TGTGCCAGCAGCAACCATGGACAGGGCATTGCCTACGAGCAGTACTTC.

The rearrangement uses TRBV29-1 and TRBJ2-4; D gene ambiguous. This CDR3 is 12 amino acids long. Between the trimmed V and J ends, which lost 6 bases and 4 bases, there was a span of 10 bases. CDR1 is SQVTM and CDR2 is ANQGSEA in the germline V gene. CDR3 in amino acids: CSVPDGKNIQYF. The CDR3 DNA sequence: TGCAGCGTCCCCGACGGGAAAAACATTCAGTACTTC.

The rearrangement joins TRBV18 to TRBJ1-6, with TRBD1 matching over 10 bases. This CDR3 comprises 15 residues. Germline CDR1 KGHSH, CDR2 LQKENI. The trim removed 3 bases at V and 7 bases at J, leaving 3 bases unmatched. The CDR3 sequence: CASSPGTGENSPLHF. In DNA form, the CDR3 reads TGTGCCAGCTCACCCGGGACAGGGGAAAATTCACCCCTCCACTTT.

V gene TRBV9 combines with J gene TRBJ2-3; D gene uncertain. Germline V lookup: CDR1 SGDLS, CDR2 YYNGEE. This CDR3 has 14 residues. Trimming took 0 bases from V and 4 from J, leaving 9 bases between them. The CDR3 spells CASSVELMSDTQYF. CDR3 in DNA: TGTGCCAGCAGCGTAGAACTAATGTCAGATACGCAGTATTTT.

The chain employs TRBV6-5 and TRBJ2-7; TRBD1 is a possible D gene (6 bases). Trimming removed 5 bases at V and 2 bases at J, with 16 bases between. Germline V gene lookup returns CDR1 MNHEY and CDR2 SVGAGI. This CDR3 spans 15 amino acids. CDR3 in amino acids: CASSLRGTKTYEQYF. The CDR3 DNA reads TGTGCCAGCAGTCTTAGGGGGACGAAGACCTACGAGCAGTACTTC.

The V and J genes are TRBV2 and TRBJ2-2; 9 positions match TRBD2. This CDR3 region has 15 residues. Trimming cost V 4 bases and J 7 bases; bases outside gene matches: 7. CDR1 SNHLY and CDR2 FYNNEI come from the germline V gene. The CDR3 DNA follows: TGTGCCAGCAGTGCCCTTAGCGGGAGCGGCGGGGAGCTGTTTTTT. This translates into CASSALSGSGGELFF.

This clone occurred a few times. The J gene is TRBJ2-5, the V gene TRBV29-1; D is uncertain. CDR1 and CDR2 (germline): SQVTM, ANQGSEA. Trimming cost V 4 bases and J 5 bases, with 5 bases left between them. CDR3 length: 10 residues. As DNA, the CDR3 is TGCAGCGTTGTGGGCGAGACCCAGTACTTC. It specifies CSVVGETQYF.

This chain joins TRBV7-9 and TRBJ1-2; TRBD1 matches 8 bases. CDR1 is SEHNR and CDR2 is FQNEAQ in the germline V gene (reference sequence). V gave up 5 bases and J gave up 6 bases; unmatched junction bases: 11. This CDR3 is 15 amino acids long. CDR3 DNA sequence: TGTGCCAGCAGCGGGAGACAGGGGTCGACCAATGGCTACACCTTC. Its translation: CASSGRQGSTNGYTF.

This rearrangement joins TRBV12-3 or TRBV12-4 to TRBJ1-1; no clear D gene. Deletions cut 6 bases from V and 0 bases from J, with 8 bases between. The CDR3 spans 13 residues. CDR3 protein: CASSPTMNTEAFF. DNA for the CDR3: TGTGCCAGCAGCCCTACGATGAACACTGAAGCTTTCTTT.

CDR3 sequence reads: CASTDRVNTEAFF. CDR3 in DNA: TGTGCCAGCACGGACAGGGTGAACACTGAAGCTTTCTTT. The chain joins TRBV3-1 (or the pseudogene TRBV3-2) to TRBJ1-1; 8 nucleotides agree with TRBD1. This CDR3 is 13 amino acids long. Germline assignment: CDR1 LGHDT and CDR2 YNNKEL (reference sequence). The ends lost 7 bases at V and 0 bases at J; junction bases unmatched: 1.

The rearrangement uses TRBV28 and TRBJ2-7; TRBD1 agrees at 8 bases. CDR1 is MDHEN, CDR2 SYDVKM, per germline. The CDR3 totals 15 residues. The V and J ends lost 5 bases and 1 base, in that order; junction bases with no gene match: 7. The CDR3 sequence is CASSPGTGGSYEQYF. In DNA, the CDR3 is TGTGCCAGCAGTCCTGGGACAGGCGGATCCTACGAGCAGTACTTC.

This sequence joins TRBV18 and TRBJ1-5; D unresolved. V lost 2 bases, J lost 4 bases, and 9 bases lay in between. The CDR3 spans 14 residues. Germline V gene sequence: CDR1 KGHSH, CDR2 LQKENI. The DNA of the CDR3 is TGTGCCAGCTCACCAGGGCTAACTAATCAGCCCCAGCATTTT. Encoded protein: CASSPGLTNQPQHF.

This clone was recorded at least ten times. The chain is built from TRBV5-4 and TRBJ1-5, with D tentatively TRBD1 (5 bases). The germline CDR1 and CDR2 sequences are SGHNT and YYREEE (reference sequence). The ends were cut back, 2 bases at V and 3 bases at J, with 9 bases in the middle. CDR3 length equals 14 residues. The CDR3 spells CASSFGGVNQPQHF. The CDR3 region has the DNA TGTGCCAGCAGCTTCGGAGGGGTCAATCAGCCCCAGCATTTT.

The V gene is TRBV5-4, the J gene TRBJ1-1; D might be TRBD1 (5 bases). The CDR3 has 15 residues. Trimming stripped 1 base from V and 1 base from J, with 11 bases between. The germline CDR1 and CDR2 sequences are SGHNT and YYREEE (reference sequence). CDR3 loop: CASSLLGTGNTEAFF. The CDR3 region has the DNA TGTGCCAGCAGCTTGCTCGGTACAGGGAACACTGAAGCTTTCTTT. The full variable domain, in which reference TRBV5-4 and TRBJ1-1 provide the parts outside the CDR3, is ETGVTQSPTHLIKTRGQQVTLRCSSQSGHNTVSWYQQALGQGPQFIFQYYREEENGRGNFPPRFSGLQFPNYSSELNVNALELDDSALYLCASSLLGTGNTEAFFGQGTRLTVV.

The chain joins TRBV6-5 to TRBJ1-4; TRBD1 matches 8 bases. Germline V CDR1 and CDR2: MNHEY, SVGAGI. The CDR3 length is 14 residues. V lost 6 bases to trimming and J lost 0 bases; unmatched junction nucleotides: 0. For the CDR3, the DNA is TGTGCCAGCAGGGACAGGGCAACTAATGAAAAACTGTTTTTT. The encoded protein is CASRDRATNEKLFF.

The chain links TRBV20-1 to TRBJ1-6; D gene ambiguous. The CDR3 is 10 amino acids. Trimming pared 5 bases from V and 8 bases from J, leaving 4 bases between. Looked up from germline, CDR1 is DFQATT and CDR2 is SNEGSKA (reference sequence). This chain's CDR3 is CSAGYSPLHF. The CDR3, as DNA: TGCAGTGCTGGCTATTCACCCCTCCACTTT.

CDR3 DNA sequence: TGCAGCGTTACCCAAGGGGCGCGGAACACTGAAGCTTTCTTT. Amino acid sequence: CSVTQGARNTEAFF. The chain recombines TRBV29-1 with TRBJ1-1, with TRBD1 as a possible D gene (5 bases). V was cut by 5 bases and J by 1 base, with 14 bases left in between. This CDR3 spans 14 amino acids. Germline lookup yields CDR1 SQVTM and CDR2 ANQGSEA.

V usage is TRBV30 and J usage is TRBJ1-2; D is possibly TRBD1 (6 bases). This CDR3 has 14 residues. V was clipped by 2 bases and J by 0 bases, with 10 bases between them. CDR1 and CDR2 (germline): GTSNPN, SVGIG (reference sequence). The CDR3 coding sequence is TGTGCCTGGAGTACAACAGGGTCTAACTATGGCTACACCTTC. Translated: CAWSTTGSNYGYTF.

This clone is deemed medium-sized. The V call is TRBV7-3, the J call TRBJ2-2; the D gene is possibly TRBD2 (6 bases). Germline V lookup: CDR1 SGHTA, CDR2 FQGTGA. With 2 bases removed from V and 2 bases from J, the gap between germline ends came to 9 bases. The CDR3 consists of 15 residues. The CDR3 here is CASSLLGGNTGELFF. DNA for the CDR3: TGTGCCAGCAGCTTATTGGGGGGAAACACCGGGGAGCTGTTTTTT.

J is TRBJ2-3 and V is TRBV5-1; possibly TRBD1 for D (5 bases). The germline V gene has CDR1 SGHRS and CDR2 YFSETQ. This CDR3 contains 15 residues. Trimming pared 1 base from V and 3 bases from J, leaving 12 bases between. CDR3 region: CASSLQGSGTDTQYF. The CDR3 DNA sequence: TGCGCCAGCAGCTTGCAGGGTAGTGGGACAGATACGCAGTATTTT. Based on the CDR3 plus reference TRBV5-1 and TRBJ2-3, the full variable domain is KAGVTQTPRYLIKTRGQQVTLSCSPISGHRSVSWYQQTPGQGLQFLFEYFSETQRNKGNFPGRFSGRQFSNSRSEMNVSTLELGDSALYLCASSLQGSGTDTQYFGPGTRLTVL.